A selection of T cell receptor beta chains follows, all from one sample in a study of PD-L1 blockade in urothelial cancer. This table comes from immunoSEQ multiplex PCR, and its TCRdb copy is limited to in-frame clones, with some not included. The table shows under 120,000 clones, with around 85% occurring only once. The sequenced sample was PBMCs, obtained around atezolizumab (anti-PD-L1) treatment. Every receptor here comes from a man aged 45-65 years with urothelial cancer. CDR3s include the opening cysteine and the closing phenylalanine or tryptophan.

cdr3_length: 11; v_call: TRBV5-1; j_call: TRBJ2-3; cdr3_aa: CASSLGQSQYF
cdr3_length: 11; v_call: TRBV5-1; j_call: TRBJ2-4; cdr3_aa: CASSFQDIQYF
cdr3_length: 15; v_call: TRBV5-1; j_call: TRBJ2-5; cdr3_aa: CASSETSGTQETQYF
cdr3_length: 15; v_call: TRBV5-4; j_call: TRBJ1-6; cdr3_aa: CASSHGQELDSPLHF
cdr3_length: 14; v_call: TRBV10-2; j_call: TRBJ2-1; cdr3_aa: CASRSSGSSNEQFF
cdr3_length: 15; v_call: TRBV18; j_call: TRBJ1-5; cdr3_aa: CASSRAGQGHQPQHF
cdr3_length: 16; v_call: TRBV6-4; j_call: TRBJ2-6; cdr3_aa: CASSDSRGSGANVLTF
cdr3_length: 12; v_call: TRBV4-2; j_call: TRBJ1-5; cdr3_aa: CASSQGSQPQHF
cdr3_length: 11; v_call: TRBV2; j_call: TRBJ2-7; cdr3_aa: CASSEGLEQYF
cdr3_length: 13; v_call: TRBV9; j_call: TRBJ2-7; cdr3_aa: CASSVTPSYEQYF
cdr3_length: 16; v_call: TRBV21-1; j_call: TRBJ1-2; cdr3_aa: CASSSFRDTPYIGYTF
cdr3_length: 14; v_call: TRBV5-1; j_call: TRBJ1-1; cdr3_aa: CASSLTGGSTEAFF
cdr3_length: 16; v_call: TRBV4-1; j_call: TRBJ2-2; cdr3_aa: CASSQDAAGYTGELFF
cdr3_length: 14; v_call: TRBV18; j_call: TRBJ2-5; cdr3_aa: CASLSGRGQETQYF
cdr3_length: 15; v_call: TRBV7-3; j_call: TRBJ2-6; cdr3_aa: CASSIPLDGANVLTF
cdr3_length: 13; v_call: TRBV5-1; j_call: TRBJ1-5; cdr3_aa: CASSYGQGQPQHF
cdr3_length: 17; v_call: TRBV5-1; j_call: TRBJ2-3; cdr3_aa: CASSLGTSGVWADTQYF
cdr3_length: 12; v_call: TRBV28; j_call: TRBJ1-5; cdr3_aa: CASRGGGQPQHF
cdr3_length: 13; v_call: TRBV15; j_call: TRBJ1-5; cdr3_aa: CATSTPGTQPQHF
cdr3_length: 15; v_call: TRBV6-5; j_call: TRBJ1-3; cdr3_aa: CASSYFGSSGNTIYF
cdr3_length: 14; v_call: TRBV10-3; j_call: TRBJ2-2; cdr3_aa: CATGLAGPGGELFF
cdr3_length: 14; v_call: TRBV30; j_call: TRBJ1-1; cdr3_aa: CAWTLDRGRNKAFF
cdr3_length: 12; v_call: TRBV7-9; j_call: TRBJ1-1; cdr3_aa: CASILGGTEAFF
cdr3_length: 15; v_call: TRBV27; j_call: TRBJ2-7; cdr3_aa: CASSLYSSDSYEQYF
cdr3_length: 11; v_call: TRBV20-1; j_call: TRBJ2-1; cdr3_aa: CSVDSRFLEFF
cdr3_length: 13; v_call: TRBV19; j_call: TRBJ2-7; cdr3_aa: CASSINRDYEQYF
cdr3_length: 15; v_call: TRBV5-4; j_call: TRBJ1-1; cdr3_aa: CASSSQQGSNTEAFF
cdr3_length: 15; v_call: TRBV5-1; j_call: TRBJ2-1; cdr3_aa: CASSSPGQANNEQFF
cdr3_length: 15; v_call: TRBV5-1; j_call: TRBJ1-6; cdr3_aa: CASSSGGTEGSPLHF
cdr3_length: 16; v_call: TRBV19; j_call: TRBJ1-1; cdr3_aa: CASSQIGTGRDTEAFF
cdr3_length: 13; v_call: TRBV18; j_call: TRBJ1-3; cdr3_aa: CASSTGHSNTIYF
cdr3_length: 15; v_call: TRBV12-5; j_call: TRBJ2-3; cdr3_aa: CASGLGAEGTDTQYF
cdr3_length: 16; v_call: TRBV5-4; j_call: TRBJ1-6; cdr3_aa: CASSPGRGAENSPLHF
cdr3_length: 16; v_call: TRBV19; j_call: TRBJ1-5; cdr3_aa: CASSIVGGLNNQPQHF
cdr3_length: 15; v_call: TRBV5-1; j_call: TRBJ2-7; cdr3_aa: CASSWGQGQVYEQYF
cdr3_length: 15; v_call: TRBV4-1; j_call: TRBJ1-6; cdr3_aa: CASSQPDRETSPLHF
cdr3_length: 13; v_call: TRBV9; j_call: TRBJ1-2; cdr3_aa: CASSSGFNYGYTF
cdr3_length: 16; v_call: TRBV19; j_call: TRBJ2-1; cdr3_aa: CASSRGTSGSVNEQFF
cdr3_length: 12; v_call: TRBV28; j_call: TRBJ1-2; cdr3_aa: CASTLLGFGYTF
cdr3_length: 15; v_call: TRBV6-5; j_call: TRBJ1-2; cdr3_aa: CASRARTEAEHGYTF
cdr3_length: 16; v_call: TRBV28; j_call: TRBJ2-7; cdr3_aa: CASSSGGTSGSQEQYF
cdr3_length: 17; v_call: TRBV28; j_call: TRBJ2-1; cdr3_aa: CASSLPQGAGAYNEQFF
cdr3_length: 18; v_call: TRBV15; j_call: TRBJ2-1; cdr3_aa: CATSRDHSRLAVYNEQFF
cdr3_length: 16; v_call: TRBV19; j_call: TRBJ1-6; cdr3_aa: CASSIGASSYNSPLHF
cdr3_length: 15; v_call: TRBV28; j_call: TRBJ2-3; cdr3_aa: CASGKGTSSADTQYF
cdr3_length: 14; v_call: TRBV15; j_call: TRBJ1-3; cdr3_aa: CATSRDRAGNTIYF
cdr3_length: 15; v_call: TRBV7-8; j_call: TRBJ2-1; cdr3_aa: CASSLIAGGIGEQFF
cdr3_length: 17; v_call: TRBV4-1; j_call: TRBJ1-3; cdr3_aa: CASSQEPLTVSGNTIYF
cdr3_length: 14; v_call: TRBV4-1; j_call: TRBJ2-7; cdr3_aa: CASSQDTGRYEQYF
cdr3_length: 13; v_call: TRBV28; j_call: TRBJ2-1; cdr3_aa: CASSPHGSVEQFF
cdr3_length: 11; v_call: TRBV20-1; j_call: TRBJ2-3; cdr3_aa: CSAMETDTQYF
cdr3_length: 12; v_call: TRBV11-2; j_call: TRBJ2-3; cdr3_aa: CASSKKTSDLYF
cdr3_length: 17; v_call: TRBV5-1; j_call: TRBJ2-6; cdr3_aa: CASSPTAVGSGANVLTF